The present T cell receptor (beta chain) was sequenced within a study of T cell clonality in common variable immunodeficiency. Study findings and constraints: TCRbeta clonality was increased in CVID versus healthy controls. CVID subjects shared fewer TCRbeta clones than healthy controls did. Common variable immunodeficiency TCR beta sequences reportedly had fewer deletions and N-nucleotide insertions.

The CVID group had around 16 females and 29 males, mean age 40. All CVID subjects were on immunoglobulin replacement for at least one year. This clone turned up a few times. What it recognizes is unknown. The read gets to within 3 residues of the CDR3 end, and the germline J gene fills in the rest. TCRdb keeps only in-frame clones here, not all; method: immunoSEQ multiplex PCR. The sample yields over 11,000 clones, without any singletons. V was pared by 6 bases and J by 2 bases, with 11 bases of the junction left unmatched. The CDR3 loop spans 16 amino acids. Germline V gives CDR1 LNHDA, CDR2 SQIVND (reference sequence).

The clonotype was recovered from a human donor with common variable immunodeficiency. Specimen: peripheral blood mononuclear cells. V is TRBV19 and J is TRBJ2-5; 8 bases match TRBD2. The part of the CDR3 DNA that was read is TGTGCCAGTAGGCCCCCGAGCGGGGGCCTACAAGAGACC. Amino acids: CASRPPSGGLQET. The entire CDR3 sequence reads CASRPPSGGLQETQYF.